These T cell receptor beta chains were read from a single sample in a study of OX40 agonist ivuxolimab in advanced cancers. Generated by immunoSEQ multiplex PCR, the TCRdb table keeps only in-frame clones and is missing some. The profile shows over 65,000 clones, 80% to 90% of them singletons. The sequencing here drew on CD4+ or CD8+ T cells sorted from blood, taken in a trial of the OX40 agonist ivuxolimab. Receptors were obtained from an adult with an advanced solid tumor such as melanoma, head and neck, liver or kidney cancer. CDR3s include the opening cysteine and the closing phenylalanine or tryptophan. A D gene is named only where the DNA matches it firmly. Size values are once, few and many counts, or a class for expanded clones, and some rows have none.

d_gene: TRBD2; abundance: .; v_gene: TRBV28; j_gene: TRBJ2-1; CDR3aa: CASSTTTSGVVFDEQFF; CDR3nt: TGTGCCAGCAGCACCACCACCAGCGGGGTGGTATTCGATGAGCAGTTCTTC
d_gene: .; abundance: .; v_gene: TRBV5-6; j_gene: TRBJ1-5; CDR3aa: CASSRLNQPQHF; CDR3nt: TGTGCCAGCAGCCGCCTCAATCAGCCCCAGCATTTT
d_gene: .; abundance: few; v_gene: TRBV9; j_gene: TRBJ2-1; CDR3aa: CASSEVPGSYEQFF; CDR3nt: TGTGCCAGCAGCGAAGTTCCAGGGTCATATGAGCAGTTCTTC
d_gene: .; abundance: .; v_gene: TRBV5-1; j_gene: TRBJ1-1; CDR3aa: CASSLDSTNTEAFF; CDR3nt: TGCGCCAGCAGCTTGGATAGCACAAACACTGAAGCTTTCTTT
d_gene: .; abundance: .; v_gene: TRBV2; j_gene: TRBJ1-2; CDR3aa: CASSEGRPGYTF; CDR3nt: TGTGCCAGCAGTGAAGGTCGGCCTGGCTACACCTTC
d_gene: TRBD1; abundance: .; v_gene: TRBV19; j_gene: TRBJ1-5; CDR3aa: CASSIRDRAQPQHF; CDR3nt: TGTGCCAGTAGTATCCGGGACAGAGCCCAGCCCCAGCATTTT
d_gene: TRBD2; abundance: .; v_gene: TRBV7-9; j_gene: TRBJ2-3; CDR3aa: CASSLAPGGGRGTDTQYF; CDR3nt: TGTGCCAGCAGCTTAGCCCCCGGGGGGGGAAGAGGCACAGATACGCAGTATTTT
d_gene: .; abundance: .; v_gene: TRBV7-2; j_gene: TRBJ1-5; CDR3aa: CASSLVSDSNQPQHF; CDR3nt: TGTGCCAGCAGCTTAGTTAGCGATAGCAATCAGCCCCAGCATTTT
d_gene: TRBD1; abundance: .; v_gene: TRBV7-7; j_gene: TRBJ1-5; CDR3aa: CASRPDRGYQPQHF; CDR3nt: TGTGCTAGCAGACCGGACAGGGGATATCAGCCCCAGCATTTT
d_gene: TRBD1; abundance: .; v_gene: TRBV11-2; j_gene: TRBJ1-1; CDR3aa: CASSGDRGTEAFF; CDR3nt: TGTGCCAGCAGCGGGGACAGGGGCACTGAAGCTTTCTTT
d_gene: .; abundance: .; v_gene: TRBV19; j_gene: TRBJ1-3; CDR3aa: CASSIFGQSSGNTIYF; CDR3nt: TGTGCCAGTAGTATATTCGGACAGAGCTCTGGAAACACCATATATTTT
d_gene: .; abundance: .; v_gene: TRBV29-1; j_gene: TRBJ2-5; CDR3aa: CSVGNSGQETQYF; CDR3nt: TGCAGCGTTGGTAACAGTGGGCAGGAGACCCAGTACTTC
d_gene: TRBD1; abundance: .; v_gene: TRBV7-9; j_gene: TRBJ2-2; CDR3aa: CASSLRTGQTGELFF; CDR3nt: TGTGCCAGCAGCTTAAGGACAGGGCAAACCGGGGAGCTGTTTTTT
d_gene: .; abundance: .; v_gene: TRBV28; j_gene: TRBJ2-2; CDR3aa: CASKGHKNTGELFF; CDR3nt: TGTGCCAGCAAGGGACACAAGAACACCGGGGAGCTGTTTTTT
d_gene: .; abundance: .; v_gene: TRBV18; j_gene: TRBJ2-5; CDR3aa: CASSPDGGWETQYF; CDR3nt: TGTGCCAGCTCACCAGATGGAGGGTGGGAGACCCAGTACTTC
d_gene: TRBD1; abundance: .; v_gene: TRBV19; j_gene: TRBJ1-2; CDR3aa: CASSGTGANYGYTF; CDR3nt: TGTGCCAGTAGCGGGACAGGGGCTAACTATGGCTACACCTTC
d_gene: .; abundance: .; v_gene: TRBV6-4; j_gene: TRBJ2-5; CDR3aa: CARVIVERETQYF; CDR3nt: TGTGCCAGGGTCATAGTCGAGCGTGAGACCCAGTACTTC
d_gene: .; abundance: .; v_gene: TRBV6-5; j_gene: TRBJ2-5; CDR3aa: CASRGTPRETQYF; CDR3nt: TGTGCCAGCAGGGGGACCCCCCGGGAGACCCAGTACTTC
d_gene: .; abundance: .; v_gene: TRBV2; j_gene: TRBJ1-4; CDR3aa: CASSTTTNEKLFF; CDR3nt: TGTGCCAGCAGTACTACAACTAATGAAAAACTGTTTTTT
d_gene: .; abundance: once; v_gene: TRBV19; j_gene: TRBJ1-1; CDR3aa: CASSPQGSGTDEAFF; CDR3nt: TGTGCCAGTTCGCCACAGGGATCGGGTACGGATGAAGCTTTCTTT
d_gene: .; abundance: .; v_gene: TRBV11-2; j_gene: TRBJ2-1; CDR3aa: CASSSGWSSYNEQFF; CDR3nt: TGTGCCAGCAGCTCCGGTTGGAGCTCCTACAATGAGCAGTTCTTC
d_gene: TRBD1; abundance: .; v_gene: TRBV19; j_gene: TRBJ1-6; CDR3aa: CASSTRRGGRGNSPLHF; CDR3nt: TGTGCCAGTAGTACCCGGAGAGGGGGCAGGGGTAATTCACCCCTCCACTTT
d_gene: .; abundance: .; v_gene: TRBV5-1; j_gene: TRBJ1-4; CDR3aa: CASSFTGYEKLFF; CDR3nt: TGCGCCAGCAGCTTTACAGGGTATGAAAAACTGTTTTTT
d_gene: TRBD1; abundance: .; v_gene: TRBV13; j_gene: TRBJ1-2; CDR3aa: CASSLGRGGQTFYGYTF; CDR3nt: TGTGCCAGCAGCTTAGGGAGGGGGGGACAGACCTTCTATGGCTACACCTTC
d_gene: .; abundance: .; v_gene: TRBV30; j_gene: TRBJ1-2; CDR3aa: CAWSGTPLTAYGYTF; CDR3nt: TGTGCCTGGAGTGGCACACCACTTACCGCCTATGGCTACACCTTC
d_gene: .; abundance: once; v_gene: TRBV5-6; j_gene: TRBJ2-1; CDR3aa: CASSPTAYNEQFF; CDR3nt: TGTGCCAGCAGCCCGACAGCGTACAATGAGCAGTTCTTC